A single sample gave rise to the 19 T cell receptor beta chains below, sequenced in a study of T cell changes during pregnancy in multiple sclerosis. The assay was immunoSEQ multiplex PCR, and TCRdb's table has in-frame clones only and misses some. The data hold 60,000 to 75,000 clones, with around 90% observed a single time. This sample comprised peripheral blood, obtained in the second trimester of pregnancy. All receptors derive from a female donor with multiple sclerosis, enrolled in a pregnancy study.

This rearrangement joins TRBV16 to TRBJ2-1; D is perhaps TRBD2 (7 bases). From germline, CDR1 is KGHSY and CDR2 FQNENV. CDR3 length: 14 residues. V was trimmed by 0 bases and J by 7 bases, leaving 10 bases between them. The CDR3 loop reads CASSQSRGGNEQFF. CDR3 coding DNA: TGTGCCAGCAGCCAATCGAGGGGGGGGAATGAGCAGTTCTTC.

CDR3 coding DNA: TGCAGCGTTTCGGACGCCAGGGTCATGAACACTGAAGCTTTCTTT. Its protein is CSVSDARVMNTEAFF. V usage is TRBV29-1 and J usage is TRBJ1-1; perhaps TRBD1 as D (5 bases). V shed 5 bases and J shed 0 bases, with 16 bases lying between them. The CDR3 consists of 15 residues. Germline V CDR1 and CDR2: SQVTM, ANQGSEA. The full variable domain, its missing parts supplied by reference TRBV29-1 and TRBJ1-1, is SAVISQKPSRDICQRGTSLTIQCQVDSQVTMMFWYRQQPGQSLTLIATANQGSEATYESGFVIDKFPISRPNLTFSTLTVSNMSPEDSSIYLCSVSDARVMNTEAFFGQGTRLTVV.

The chain recombines TRBV6-5 with TRBJ2-2; the D is unclear. CDR3 length: 15 amino acids. V dropped 0 bases and J dropped 2 bases, with 7 bases sitting between them. Germline V lookup: CDR1 MNHEY, CDR2 SVGAGI. CDR3 in amino acids: CASSYSALNTGELFF. For the CDR3, the DNA is TGTGCCAGCAGTTACTCTGCACTAAACACCGGGGAGCTGTTTTTT.

This chain uses TRBV28 with TRBJ2-7, with D tentatively TRBD1 (6 bases). CDR3 length: 13 amino acids. The V end was cut by 8 bases, the J end by 0 bases, with 11 bases between. Looked up from germline, CDR1 is MDHEN and CDR2 is SYDVKM. In DNA form, the CDR3 reads TGTGCCAGCTTGGACAGTCACTCCTACGAGCAGTACTTC. It encodes CASLDSHSYEQYF.

The chain has TRBV5-1 and TRBJ1-2; no reliable D call. Trimming cost V 0 bases and J 1 base, with 10 bases left between them. Looked up from germline, CDR1 is SGHRS and CDR2 is YFSETQ. The length of the CDR3 is 15 residues. CDR3 DNA: TGCGCCAGCAGCTTGGCGCAGGCCGTTAACTATGGCTACACCTTC. As protein: CASSLAQAVNYGYTF. The whole variable domain, remainder taken from reference TRBV5-1 and TRBJ1-2, is KAGVTQTPRYLIKTRGQQVTLSCSPISGHRSVSWYQQTPGQGLQFLFEYFSETQRNKGNFPGRFSGRQFSNSRSEMNVSTLELGDSALYLCASSLAQAVNYGYTFGSGTRLTVV.

V is TRBV10-2 and J is TRBJ2-1, with TRBD2 matching over 12 bases. This CDR3 has 14 residues. CDR1 and CDR2 (germline): WSHSY, SAAADI. With 10 bases clipped from V and 6 bases from J, the junction kept 7 bases outside the gene matches. CDR3 in amino acids: CATFTSGGLNEQFF. CDR3 nucleotides: TGCGCCACCTTCACTAGCGGGGGGCTCAATGAGCAGTTCTTC.

The J gene is TRBJ1-1, the V gene TRBV4-3; D ambiguous. Germline loops: CDR1 LGHNA, CDR2 YSLEER. Trimming pared 0 bases from V and 1 base from J, leaving 15 bases between. The CDR3 has 17 amino acids. The CDR3: CASSQDQRAAWNTEAFF. CDR3 in DNA: TGCGCCAGCAGCCAAGATCAGAGGGCGGCCTGGAACACTGAAGCTTTCTTT.

The genes are TRBV14 and TRBJ2-1; 14 bases align to TRBD2. The germline V gene encodes CDR1 SGHDN and CDR2 FVKESK. Trimming removed 1 base from V and 3 bases from J; junction bases left unmatched: 5. There are 18 residues in the CDR3. The CDR3 sequence: CASSQVKTSGRVYNEQFF. As DNA, the CDR3 is TGTGCCAGCAGCCAAGTAAAGACTAGCGGGAGGGTCTACAATGAGCAGTTCTTC.

The table lists this clone with a count of one. The V call is TRBV7-3, the J call TRBJ2-3; D remains ambiguous. The CDR3 runs 15 residues. Germline-derived CDR1 and CDR2 are SGHTA and FQGTGA. V gave up 3 bases and J gave up 1 base, with 11 bases separating them. The CDR3 sequence is CASSLLLGGTDTQYF. Here the CDR3 DNA reads TGTGCCAGCAGCTTGCTCCTGGGCGGCACAGATACGCAGTATTTT.

The J gene is TRBJ2-3, the V gene TRBV9; 14 bases match TRBD2. V shed 2 bases and J 8 bases; nucleotides not matched to a gene: 7. The germline V gene has CDR1 SGDLS and CDR2 YYNGEE. CDR3 length: 16 amino acids. CDR3 loop: CASSVTSGGAYPTQYF. The CDR3 DNA sequence: TGTGCCAGCAGCGTGACTAGCGGGGGGGCCTATCCTACGCAGTATTTT.

The J gene is TRBJ1-6, the V gene TRBV5-1; the D is unclear. This CDR3 is built from 12 residues. The V gene lost 5 bases and the J gene lost 10 bases, with 10 bases spanning the gap. Per germline, CDR1 SGHRS and CDR2 YFSETQ. CDR3 sequence reads: CASRSGGSPLHF. CDR3 in DNA: TGCGCCAGCAGATCTGGCGGCTCACCCCTCCACTTT.

This sequence joins TRBV14 and TRBJ2-2; 9 bases align to TRBD1. Trimming cost V 4 bases and J 3 bases; bases outside gene matches: 6. Germline lookup yields CDR1 SGHDN and CDR2 FVKESK. The CDR3 has 16 residues. CDR3 in amino acids: CASSLNRGRDTGELFF. CDR3 in DNA: TGTGCCAGCAGCCTTAACAGGGGGCGCGACACCGGGGAGCTGTTTTTT.

V gene TRBV15 combines with J gene TRBJ1-1; 7 bases line up with TRBD1. The CDR3 is made up of 14 amino acids. Germline CDR1 and CDR2: LNHNV and YYDKDF (reference sequence). The trim removed 0 bases at V and 11 bases at J, leaving 9 bases unmatched. CDR3 sequence: CATSRDHPGGLAFF. CDR3 nucleotide sequence: TGTGCCACCAGCAGAGATCACCCAGGGGGTTTGGCTTTCTTT.

V gene TRBV5-1 combines with J gene TRBJ2-7; 10 bases align to TRBD1. This CDR3 is built from 15 residues. Germline V CDR1 and CDR2: SGHRS, YFSETQ. The ends lost 4 bases at V and 3 bases at J; junction bases unmatched: 7. The CDR3 sequence: CASSRPGTGVYEQYF. The CDR3 region has the DNA TGCGCCAGCAGCCGACCCGGGACAGGGGTCTACGAGCAGTACTTC.

The rearrangement joins TRBV6-1 to TRBJ2-7; D is uncertain. Per germline, CDR1 MNHNS and CDR2 SASEGT. The V end lost 0 bases, the J end lost 3 bases, and 9 bases lay between the germline ends. The CDR3 is made up of 14 amino acids. The CDR3 DNA reads TGTGCCAGCAGTGAAGCTGCGCCTTACTACGAGCAGTACTTC. It encodes CASSEAAPYYEQYF.

The chain carries TRBV6-6 and TRBJ2-3; 8 bases map to TRBD2. This CDR3 comprises 14 residues. V shed 6 bases and J 4 bases; nucleotides not matched to a gene: 6. Looked up from germline, CDR1 is MNHNY and CDR2 is SVGAGI (reference sequence). CDR3 DNA sequence: TGTGCCAGCAGAGATTACGGGGGGGCAGATACGCAGTATTTT. It encodes CASRDYGGADTQYF.

The J gene is TRBJ2-3, the V gene TRBV29-1; D is undetermined. The CDR3 contains 16 residues. Germline values: CDR1 SQVTM, CDR2 ANQGSEA. Trimming removed 0 bases from V and 0 bases from J, with 13 bases in between. The CDR3, as DNA: TGCAGCGTTGAAGATCGACACAGAACTAGCACAGATACGCAGTATTTT. This translates into CSVEDRHRTSTDTQYF.

V is TRBV16 and J is TRBJ1-2; 10 bases match TRBD1. The CDR3 has 16 residues. Unmatched junction bases numbered 7, after V lost 0 bases and J lost 6 bases. The germline V gene encodes CDR1 KGHSY and CDR2 FQNENV. The CDR3 reads CASSQSPGTGENGYTF. Written as DNA, the CDR3 is TGTGCCAGCAGCCAATCCCCTGGGACAGGGGAGAATGGCTACACCTTC.

This chain uses TRBV19 with TRBJ2-7; no clear D gene. Germline lookup yields CDR1 LNHDA and CDR2 SQIVND (reference sequence). The V end was cut by 6 bases, the J end by 2 bases, with 14 bases between. The CDR3 spans 14 residues. In DNA, the CDR3 is TGTGCCAGTAGCTTCACAGTGAGAACCTACGAGCAGTACTTC. Encoded protein: CASSFTVRTYEQYF. Based on the CDR3 plus reference TRBV19 and TRBJ2-7, the full variable domain is DGGITQSPKYLFRKEGQNVTLSCEQNLNHDAMYWYRQDPGQGLRLIYYSQIVNDFQKGDIAEGYSVSREKKESFPLTVTSAQKNPTAFYLCASSFTVRTYEQYFGPGTRLTVT.